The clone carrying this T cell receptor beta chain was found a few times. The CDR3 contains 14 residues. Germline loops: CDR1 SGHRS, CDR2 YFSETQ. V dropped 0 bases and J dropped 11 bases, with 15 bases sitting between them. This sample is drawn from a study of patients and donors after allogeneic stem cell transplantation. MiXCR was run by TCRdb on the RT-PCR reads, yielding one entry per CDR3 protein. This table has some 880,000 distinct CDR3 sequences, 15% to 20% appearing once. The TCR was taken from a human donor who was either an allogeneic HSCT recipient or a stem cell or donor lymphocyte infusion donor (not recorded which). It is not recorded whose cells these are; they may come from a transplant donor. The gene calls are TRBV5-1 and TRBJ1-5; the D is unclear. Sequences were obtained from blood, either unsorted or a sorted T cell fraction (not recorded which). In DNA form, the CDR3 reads TGCGCCAGCAGCTTGGCCGGGATGGAAGAGGCCCAGCATTTT. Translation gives CASSLAGMEEAQHF. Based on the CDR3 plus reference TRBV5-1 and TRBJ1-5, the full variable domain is KAGVTQTPRYLIKTRGQQVTLSCSPISGHRSVSWYQQTPGQGLQFLFEYFSETQRNKGNFPGRFSGRQFSNSRSEMNVSTLELGDSALYLCASSLAGMEEAQHFGDGTRLSIL.